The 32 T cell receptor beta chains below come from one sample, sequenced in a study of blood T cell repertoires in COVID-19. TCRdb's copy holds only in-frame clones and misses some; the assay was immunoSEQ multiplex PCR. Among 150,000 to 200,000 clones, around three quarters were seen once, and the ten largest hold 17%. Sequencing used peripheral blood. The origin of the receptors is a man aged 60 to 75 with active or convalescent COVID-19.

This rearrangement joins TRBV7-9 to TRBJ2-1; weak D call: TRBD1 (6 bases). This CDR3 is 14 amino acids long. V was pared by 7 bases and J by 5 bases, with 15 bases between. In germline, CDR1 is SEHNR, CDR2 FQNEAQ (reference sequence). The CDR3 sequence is CASIHRVSDNEQFF. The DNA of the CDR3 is TGTGCCAGCATTCACAGGGTCTCGGACAATGAGCAGTTCTTC.

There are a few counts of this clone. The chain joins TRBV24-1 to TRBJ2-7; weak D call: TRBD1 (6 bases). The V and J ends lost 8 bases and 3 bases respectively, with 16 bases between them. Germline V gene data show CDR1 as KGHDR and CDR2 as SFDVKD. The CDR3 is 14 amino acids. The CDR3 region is CATKENQGIYEQYF. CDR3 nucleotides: TGTGCCACCAAAGAAAATCAGGGGATCTACGAGCAGTACTTC.

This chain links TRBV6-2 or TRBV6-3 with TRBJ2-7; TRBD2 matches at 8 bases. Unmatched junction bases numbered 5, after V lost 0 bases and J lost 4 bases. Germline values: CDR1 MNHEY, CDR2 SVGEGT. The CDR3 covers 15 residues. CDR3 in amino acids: CASSYSTSGLYEQYF. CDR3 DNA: TGTGCCAGCAGTTACTCCACTAGCGGACTGTACGAGCAGTACTTC.

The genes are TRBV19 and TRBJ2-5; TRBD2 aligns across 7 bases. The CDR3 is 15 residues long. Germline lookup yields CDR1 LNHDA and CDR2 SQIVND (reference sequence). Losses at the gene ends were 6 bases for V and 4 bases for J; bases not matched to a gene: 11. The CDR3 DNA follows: TGTGCCAGTAGCCTTGTTCAGGGAGGGAGAGAGACCCAGTACTTC. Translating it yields CASSLVQGGRETQYF.

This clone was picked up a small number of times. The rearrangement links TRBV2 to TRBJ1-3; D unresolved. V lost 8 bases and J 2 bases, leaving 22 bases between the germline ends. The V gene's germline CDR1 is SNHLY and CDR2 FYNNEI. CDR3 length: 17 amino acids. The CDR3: CASFPVAARVAGNTIYF. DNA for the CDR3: TGTGCCAGCTTCCCCGTGGCAGCGAGGGTGGCTGGAAACACCATATATTTT.

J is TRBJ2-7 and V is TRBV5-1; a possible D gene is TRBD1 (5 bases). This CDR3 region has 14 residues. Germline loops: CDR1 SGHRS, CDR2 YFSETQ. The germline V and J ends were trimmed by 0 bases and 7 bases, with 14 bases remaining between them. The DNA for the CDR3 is TGCGCCAGCAGCTTGGCGGCCCACTCAGGGGAGCAGTACTTC. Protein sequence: CASSLAAHSGEQYF.

For the CDR3, the DNA is TGTGCCAGCAGCCAGGGCGGGAGGGCCTGGGATACGCAGTATTTT. The encoded protein is CASSQGGRAWDTQYF. V is TRBV9 and J is TRBJ2-3, with 9 bases fitting TRBD2. The CDR3 contains 15 residues. Germline values: CDR1 SGDLS, CDR2 YYNGEE. Unmatched junction bases numbered 9, after V lost 4 bases and J lost 6 bases.

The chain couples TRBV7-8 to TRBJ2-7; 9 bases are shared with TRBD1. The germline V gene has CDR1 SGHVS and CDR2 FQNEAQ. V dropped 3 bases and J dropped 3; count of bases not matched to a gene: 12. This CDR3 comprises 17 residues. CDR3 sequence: CASSLNLLPGQGYEQYF. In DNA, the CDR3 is TGTGCCAGCAGCTTGAACCTACTGCCGGGACAGGGCTACGAGCAGTACTTC.

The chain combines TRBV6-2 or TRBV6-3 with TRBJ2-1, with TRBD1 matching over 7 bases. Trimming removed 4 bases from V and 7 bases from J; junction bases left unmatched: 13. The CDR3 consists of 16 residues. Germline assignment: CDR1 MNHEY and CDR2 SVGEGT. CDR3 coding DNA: TGTGCCAGCAGTTTCAGACAGGGCGGAAGACCTAATGAGCAGTTCTTC. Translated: CASSFRQGGRPNEQFF.

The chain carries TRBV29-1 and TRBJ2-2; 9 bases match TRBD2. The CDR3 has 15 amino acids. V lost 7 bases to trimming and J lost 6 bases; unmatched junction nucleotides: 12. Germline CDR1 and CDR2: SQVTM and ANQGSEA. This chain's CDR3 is CSAAASGVMAGELFF. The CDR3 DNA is TGCAGCGCGGCCGCTAGCGGGGTTATGGCCGGGGAGCTGTTTTTT.

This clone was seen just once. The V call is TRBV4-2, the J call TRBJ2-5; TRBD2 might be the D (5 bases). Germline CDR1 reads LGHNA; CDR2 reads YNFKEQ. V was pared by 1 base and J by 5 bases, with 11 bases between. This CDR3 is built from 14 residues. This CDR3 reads CASSQVEGLETQYF. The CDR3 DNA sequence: TGTGCCAGCAGCCAAGTCGAGGGCCTCGAGACCCAGTACTTC.

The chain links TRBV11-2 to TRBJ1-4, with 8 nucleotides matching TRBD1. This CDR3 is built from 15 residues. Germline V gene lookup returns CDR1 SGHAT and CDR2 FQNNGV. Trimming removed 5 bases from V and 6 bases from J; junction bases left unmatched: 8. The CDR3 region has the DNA TGTGCCAGCAGCCCAGCAGGGGGCTGGGATGAAAAACTGTTTTTT. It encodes CASSPAGGWDEKLFF. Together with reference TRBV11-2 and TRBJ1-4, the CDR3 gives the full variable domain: EAGVAQSPRYKIIEKRQSVAFWCNPISGHATLYWYQQILGQGPKLLIQFQNNGVVDDSQLPKDRFSAERLKGVDSTLKIQPAKLEDSAVYLCASSPAGGWDEKLFFGSGTQLSVL.

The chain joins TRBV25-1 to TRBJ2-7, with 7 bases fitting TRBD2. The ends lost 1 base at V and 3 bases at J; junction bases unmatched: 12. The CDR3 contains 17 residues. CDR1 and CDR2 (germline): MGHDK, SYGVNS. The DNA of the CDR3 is TGTGCCAGCAGTGAATCTCCTGGTAGGGAGGGCAGCTACGAGCAGTACTTC. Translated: CASSESPGREGSYEQYF.

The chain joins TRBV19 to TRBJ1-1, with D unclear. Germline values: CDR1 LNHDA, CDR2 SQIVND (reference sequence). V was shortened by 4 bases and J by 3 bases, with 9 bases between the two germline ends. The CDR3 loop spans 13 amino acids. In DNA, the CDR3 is TGTGCCAGTAGTACGGTCCGGGACACTGAAGCTTTCTTT. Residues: CASSTVRDTEAFF. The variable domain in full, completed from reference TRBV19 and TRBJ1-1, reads DGGITQSPKYLFRKEGQNVTLSCEQNLNHDAMYWYRQDPGQGLRLIYYSQIVNDFQKGDIAEGYSVSREKKESFPLTVTSAQKNPTAFYLCASSTVRDTEAFFGQGTRLTVV.

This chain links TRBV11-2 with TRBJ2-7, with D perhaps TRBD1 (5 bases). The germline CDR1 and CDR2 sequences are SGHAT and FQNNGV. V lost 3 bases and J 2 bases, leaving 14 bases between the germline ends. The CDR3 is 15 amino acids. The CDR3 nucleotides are TGTGCCAGCAGCTTCCCCCAGGCAGGGCCCTACGAGCAGTACTTC. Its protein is CASSFPQAGPYEQYF.

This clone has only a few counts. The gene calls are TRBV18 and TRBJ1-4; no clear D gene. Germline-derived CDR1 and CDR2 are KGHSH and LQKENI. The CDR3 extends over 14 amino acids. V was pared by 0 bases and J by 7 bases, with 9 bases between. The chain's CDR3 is CASSPPSGFEKLFF. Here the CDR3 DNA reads TGTGCCAGCTCACCACCTTCGGGTTTTGAAAAACTGTTTTTT.

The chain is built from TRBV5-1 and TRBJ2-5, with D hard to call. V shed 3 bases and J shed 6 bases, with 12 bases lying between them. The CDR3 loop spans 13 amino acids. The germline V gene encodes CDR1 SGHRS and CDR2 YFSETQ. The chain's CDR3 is CASSSPTTKTQYF. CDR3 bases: TGCGCCAGCAGCTCCCCAACTACCAAGACCCAGTACTTC.

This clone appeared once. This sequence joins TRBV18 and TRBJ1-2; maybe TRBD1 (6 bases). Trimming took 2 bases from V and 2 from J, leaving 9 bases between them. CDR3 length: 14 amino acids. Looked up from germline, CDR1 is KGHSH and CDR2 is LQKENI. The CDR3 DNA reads TGTGCCAGCTCACCAGGGGGGGCCAACTATGGCTACACCTTC. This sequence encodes CASSPGGANYGYTF.

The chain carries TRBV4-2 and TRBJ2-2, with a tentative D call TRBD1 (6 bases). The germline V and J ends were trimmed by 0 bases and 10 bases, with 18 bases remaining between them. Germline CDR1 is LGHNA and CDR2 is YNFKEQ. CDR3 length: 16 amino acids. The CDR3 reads CASSQDPATTGEELFF. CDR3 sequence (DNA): TGTGCCAGCAGCCAAGACCCGGCTACGACAGGAGAGGAGCTGTTTTTT.

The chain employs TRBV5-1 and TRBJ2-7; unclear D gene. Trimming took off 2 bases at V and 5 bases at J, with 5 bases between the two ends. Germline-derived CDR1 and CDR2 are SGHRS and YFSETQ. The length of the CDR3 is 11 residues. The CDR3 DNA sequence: TGCGCCAGCAGCTTACGGGACGAGCAGTACTTC. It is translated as CASSLRDEQYF.

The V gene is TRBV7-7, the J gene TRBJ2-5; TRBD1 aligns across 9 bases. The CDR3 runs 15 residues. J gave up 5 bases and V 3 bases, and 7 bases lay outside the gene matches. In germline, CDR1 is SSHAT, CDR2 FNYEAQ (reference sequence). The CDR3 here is CASSLGGQGRETQYF. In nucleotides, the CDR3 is TGTGCCAGCAGCTTGGGGGGACAGGGCAGGGAGACCCAGTACTTC.

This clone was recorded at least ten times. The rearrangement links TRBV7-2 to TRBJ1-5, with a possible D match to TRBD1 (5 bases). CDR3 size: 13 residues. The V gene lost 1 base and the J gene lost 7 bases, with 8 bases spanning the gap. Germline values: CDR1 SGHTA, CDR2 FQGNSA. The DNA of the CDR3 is TGTGCCAGCAGCTTAGAGGGGCGGCAGCCCCAGCATTTT. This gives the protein CASSLEGRQPQHF.

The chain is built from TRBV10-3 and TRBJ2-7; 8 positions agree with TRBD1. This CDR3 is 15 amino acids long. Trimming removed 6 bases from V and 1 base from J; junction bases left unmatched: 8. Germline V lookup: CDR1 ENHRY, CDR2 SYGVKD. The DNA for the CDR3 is TGTGCCATCAGCCCCGGCAGGGGGCGATCCTACGAGCAGTACTTC. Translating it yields CAISPGRGRSYEQYF.

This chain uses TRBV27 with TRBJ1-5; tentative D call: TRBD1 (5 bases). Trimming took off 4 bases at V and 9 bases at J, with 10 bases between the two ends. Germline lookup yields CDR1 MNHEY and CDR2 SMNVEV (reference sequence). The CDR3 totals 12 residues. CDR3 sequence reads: CASSSQGSPQHF. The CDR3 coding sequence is TGTGCCAGCAGTTCCCAGGGTTCGCCCCAGCATTTT.

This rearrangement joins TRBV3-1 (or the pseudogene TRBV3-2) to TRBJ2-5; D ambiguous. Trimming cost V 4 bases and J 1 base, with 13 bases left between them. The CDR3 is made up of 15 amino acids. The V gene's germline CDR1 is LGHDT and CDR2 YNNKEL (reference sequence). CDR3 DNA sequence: TGTGCCAGCAGCCGAGACCAGACTTTCCAAGAGACCCAGTACTTC. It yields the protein CASSRDQTFQETQYF.

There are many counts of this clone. The CDR3 loop is CASSQSGGPQFF. The DNA for the CDR3 is TGTGCCAGCAGCCAGAGCGGGGGTCCCCAGTTCTTC. The chain uses TRBV7-3 and TRBJ2-1, with 8 positions matching TRBD2. The CDR3 is made up of 12 amino acids. Losses at the gene ends were 5 bases for V and 13 bases for J; bases not matched to a gene: 7. Per germline, CDR1 SGHTA and CDR2 FQGTGA.

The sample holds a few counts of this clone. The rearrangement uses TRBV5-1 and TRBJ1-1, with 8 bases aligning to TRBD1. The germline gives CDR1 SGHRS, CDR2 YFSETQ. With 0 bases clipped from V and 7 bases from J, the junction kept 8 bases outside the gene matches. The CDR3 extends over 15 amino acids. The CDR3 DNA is TGCGCCAGCAGCTTGGGCGGACAGGGTGGGTTTGAAGCTTTCTTT. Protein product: CASSLGGQGGFEAFF.

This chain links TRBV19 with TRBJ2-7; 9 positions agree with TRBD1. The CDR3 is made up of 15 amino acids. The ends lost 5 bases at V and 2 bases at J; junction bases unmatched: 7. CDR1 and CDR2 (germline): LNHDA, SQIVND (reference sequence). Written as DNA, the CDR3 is TGTGCCAGTAGTGCGGACAGGGGTTTAGCCTACGAGCAGTACTTC. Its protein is CASSADRGLAYEQYF.

CDR3 DNA sequence: TGTGCCAGCAGTTCTCGACTAGCGGGAGCGATCGAGACCCAGTACTTC. The encoded protein is CASSSRLAGAIETQYF. The chain has TRBV6-5 and TRBJ2-5, with 12 bases lining up with TRBD2. The CDR3 extends over 16 amino acids. CDR1 and CDR2 from the germline V gene are MNHEY and SVGAGI. V gave up 4 bases and J gave up 5 bases; unmatched junction bases: 8.

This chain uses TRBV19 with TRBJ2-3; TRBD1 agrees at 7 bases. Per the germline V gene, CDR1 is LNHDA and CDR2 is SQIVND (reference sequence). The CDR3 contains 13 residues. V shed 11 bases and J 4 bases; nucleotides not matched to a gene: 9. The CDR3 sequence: CASRGIVPDTQYF. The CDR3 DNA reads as TGTGCCTCCAGGGGGATAGTGCCAGATACGCAGTATTTT.

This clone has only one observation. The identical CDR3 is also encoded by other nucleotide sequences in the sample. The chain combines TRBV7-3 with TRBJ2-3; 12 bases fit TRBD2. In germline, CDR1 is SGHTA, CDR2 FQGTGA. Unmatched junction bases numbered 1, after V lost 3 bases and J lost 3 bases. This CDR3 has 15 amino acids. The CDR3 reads CASSFGLAGTDTQYF. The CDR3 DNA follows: TGTGCCAGCAGCTTCGGACTAGCGGGGACAGATACGCAGTATTTT.

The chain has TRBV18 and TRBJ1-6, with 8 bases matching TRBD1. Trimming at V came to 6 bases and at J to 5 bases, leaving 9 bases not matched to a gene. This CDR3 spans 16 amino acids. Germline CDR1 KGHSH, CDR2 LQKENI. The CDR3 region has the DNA TGTGCCAGCTCGTCCCAAACAGGGGGTAATAATTCACCCCTCCACTTT. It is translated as CASSSQTGGNNSPLHF.